The 17 T cell receptor beta chains given below trace back to one sample, sequenced in a study of CD8 T cells in Susac syndrome. RNA totalling roughly 0.45 to 1 ug underwent reverse transcription with random hexamers. A single record per CDR3 protein comes from TCRdb applying MiXCR to the immunoSEQ multiplex PCR reads. The table has some 200,000 distinct CDR3 sequences, approximately 94% seen once. Sequencing was done on a sample of CD4+ T cells from PBMCs. The receptor source for this set is a human donor with Susac syndrome.

This sequence joins TRBV6-5 and TRBJ1-5; D gene uncertain. The V and J ends lost 0 bases and 3 bases respectively, with 12 bases between them. The CDR3 contains 16 residues. Germline CDR1 reads MNHEY; CDR2 reads SVGAGI. CDR3 nucleotide sequence: TGTGCCAGCAGTTACTCTGGCAGAAGCCCCAATCAGCCCCAGCATTTT. Residues: CASSYSGRSPNQPQHF.

This sequence joins TRBV7-3 and TRBJ2-2; 9 bases fit TRBD1. The CDR3 contains 14 residues. V lost 4 bases to trimming and J lost 6 bases; unmatched junction nucleotides: 3. Germline CDR1 SGHTA, CDR2 FQGTGA. The DNA of the CDR3 is TGTGCCAGCAGCTCCCGGGACAGGGCCGGGGAGCTGTTTTTT. Protein: CASSSRDRAGELFF.

The rearrangement links TRBV28 to TRBJ2-6; D is unresolved. The CDR3 covers 13 residues. Germline lookup yields CDR1 MDHEN and CDR2 SYDVKM. Trimming shortened V by 10 bases and J by 1 base, and 8 bases separated the two germline ends. The CDR3 DNA reads as TGTGCCACCAAAACATCTGGGGCCAACGTCCTGACTTTC. This encodes CATKTSGANVLTF. Variable domain in full (rest from reference TRBV28 and TRBJ2-6): DVKVTQSSRYLVKRTGEKVFLECVQDMDHENMFWYRQDPGLGLRLIYFSYDVKMKEKGDIPEGYSVSREKKERFSLILESASTNQTSMYLCATKTSGANVLTFGAGSRLTVL.

V usage is TRBV7-9 and J usage is TRBJ1-1; D remains ambiguous. V lost 5 bases to trimming and J lost 7 bases, with 8 bases between them. The germline V gene has CDR1 SEHNR and CDR2 FQNEAQ (reference sequence). The CDR3 is 11 amino acids. The CDR3 sequence: CASSLIYEAFF. The CDR3 region has the DNA TGTGCCAGCAGCCTCATATATGAAGCTTTCTTT.

The V gene is TRBV5-1, the J gene TRBJ2-5, with TRBD1 identical over 10 bases. Unmatched junction bases numbered 11, after V lost 5 bases and J lost 4 bases. Germline assignment: CDR1 SGHRS and CDR2 YFSETQ. This CDR3 spans 16 amino acids. The CDR3, as DNA: TGCGCCAGCAGACCTTTGGGACAGGGGACAAGAGAGACCCAGTACTTC. Its protein is CASRPLGQGTRETQYF.

The table lists this clonotype with a count of one. This chain connects TRBV18 to TRBJ1-1; 8 bases agree with TRBD1. The V and J ends lost 3 bases and 8 bases, in that order; junction bases with no gene match: 11. Germline CDR1 and CDR2: KGHSH and LQKENI. The CDR3 extends over 15 amino acids. The CDR3, as DNA: TGTGCCAGCTCACCCTCGACAGGGGAAGTAAAGGAAGCTTTCTTT. Translation: CASSPSTGEVKEAFF.

The J gene is TRBJ2-2, the V gene TRBV6-5, with 13 bases matching TRBD2. The CDR3 extends over 18 amino acids. From germline, CDR1 is MNHEY and CDR2 SVGAGI. Trimming cost V 0 bases and J 7 bases; bases outside gene matches: 8. DNA for the CDR3: TGTGCCAGCAGTTACTCGCCTACTAGCGGGGGGGCTGGCGGGGAGCTGTTTTTT. Encoded protein: CASSYSPTSGGAGGELFF.

The chain has TRBV9 and TRBJ2-7, with a tentative D call TRBD1 (6 bases). The CDR3 loop spans 11 amino acids. The germline V gene encodes CDR1 SGDLS and CDR2 YYNGEE. Trimming removed 3 bases at V and 9 bases at J, with 10 bases between. CDR3 loop: CASSDKTGQYF. The CDR3 bases are TGTGCCAGCAGCGACAAGACAGGGCAGTACTTC.

The chain is built from TRBV7-7 and TRBJ2-5, with no clear D. The CDR3 spans 14 residues. The germline V and J ends were trimmed by 1 base and 5 bases, with 11 bases remaining between them. CDR1 and CDR2 (germline): SSHAT, FNYEAQ (reference sequence). The CDR3 nucleotides read TGTGCCAGCAGCTTAGGGGCAGTCGGTGAGACCCAGTACTTC. Translating it yields CASSLGAVGETQYF.

The chain employs TRBV27 and TRBJ1-2; the match to TRBD1 covers 7 bases. The CDR3 has 15 residues. With 5 bases clipped from V and 4 bases from J, the junction kept 10 bases outside the gene matches. Per the germline V gene, CDR1 is MNHEY and CDR2 is SMNVEV (reference sequence). This CDR3 is CASSPWDSEFYGYTF. CDR3 nucleotide sequence: TGTGCCAGCAGTCCTTGGGACAGCGAGTTCTATGGCTACACCTTC.

V usage is TRBV24-1 and J usage is TRBJ1-1; D unresolved. CDR3 size: 12 residues. CDR1 is KGHDR, CDR2 SFDVKD, per germline. Trimming left V 5 bases short and J 5 bases short, with 8 bases between. CDR3 amino acids: CATSAGGTEAFF. In DNA form, the CDR3 reads TGTGCCACCAGTGCGGGTGGGACTGAAGCTTTCTTT.

This clonotype has only one observation. DNA for the CDR3: TGTGCCAGCAGTTTAGGTCTCACAGATACGCAGTATTTT. Encoded protein: CASSLGLTDTQYF. The chain carries TRBV12-3 or TRBV12-4 and TRBJ2-3; D is unclear. The CDR3 totals 13 residues. The germline V and J ends were trimmed by 1 base and 2 bases, with 4 bases remaining between them.

This rearrangement joins TRBV30 to TRBJ2-1; 12 nucleotides match TRBD2. V shed 1 base and J 9 bases; nucleotides not matched to a gene: 1. CDR3 length: 13 amino acids. Germline CDR1 reads GTSNPN; CDR2 reads SVGIG (reference sequence). CDR3 sequence reads: CAWSAGLAGEQFF. The CDR3 DNA follows: TGTGCCTGGAGTGCGGGACTAGCGGGTGAGCAGTTCTTC.

The gene calls are TRBV13 and TRBJ2-7; a weak D match, TRBD1 (6 bases). V was clipped by 5 bases and J by 0 bases, with 14 bases between them. This CDR3 is 15 amino acids long. Germline V lookup: CDR1 PRHDT, CDR2 FYEKMQ (reference sequence). The CDR3 DNA is TGTGCCAGCAGCCCCGGGACATCTATCTCCTACGAGCAGTACTTC. Translating it yields CASSPGTSISYEQYF.

This chain joins TRBV18 and TRBJ2-1, with TRBD2 matching over 11 bases. CDR1 and CDR2 (germline): KGHSH, LQKENI. J was trimmed by 8 bases and V by 4 bases; bases with no gene match: 7. The CDR3 is made up of 15 amino acids. This chain's CDR3 is CASSLSGGAGDEQFF. Here the CDR3 DNA reads TGTGCCAGCTCACTTAGCGGGGGGGCAGGCGATGAGCAGTTCTTC.

This clonotype was seen once. The chain joins TRBV12-3 or TRBV12-4 to TRBJ1-2, with D possibly being TRBD1 (6 bases). The germline V and J ends were trimmed by 8 bases and 5 bases, with 21 bases remaining between them. CDR3 size: 15 residues. The CDR3 loop reads CASSIGRQGRYGYTF. CDR3 DNA sequence: TGTGCCAGCTCCATAGGGCGCCAGGGGCGGTATGGCTACACCTTC.

V and J are TRBV7-2 and TRBJ2-3, with 9 bases lining up with TRBD2. Germline lookup yields CDR1 SGHTA and CDR2 FQGNSA. This CDR3 is 14 amino acids long. V shed 1 base and J 8 bases; nucleotides not matched to a gene: 4. The CDR3 region is CASSLEPAGGTQYF. Here the CDR3 DNA reads TGTGCCAGCAGCTTAGAACCAGCGGGGGGTACGCAGTATTTT.